This TCR beta chain was retrieved from a study of blood T cell repertoires in COVID-19 (dated by TCRdb to 2018 to 2021). General notes on the study: Samples covering the acute and convalescent phases of COVID-19 were provided by collaborators in the United States, Italy and Spain. The material from the prospective study consisted of cDNA or gDNA derived from T cells, B-cell-depleted T cells, or PBMCs. The dataset comprised deeply sampled blood TCRbeta repertoires from subjects exposed to, actively infected with, or recovered from COVID-19. The repertoires were released in a freely available public database meant as a resource for research on the immune response to SARS-CoV-2. The samples were drawn from two sources: the first 160 participants of the ongoing ImmuneRACE study, and some 1,300 subjects contributed by 6 global collaborators. The sample metadata nearly always contained a de-identified subject ID, COVID-19 status, age in years and sex. Where available, HLA class I and class II types were obtained from metadata supplied by the sample provider rather than from assay-based typing.

TCRbeta CDR3 regions were amplified from genomic DNA by means of the immunoSEQ Assay, a bias-controlled multiplex PCR. The study's own analysis went as follows. The number of nucleated cells in each sample was estimated by amplification of reference gene primers within the assay. To quantify the absolute abundance of each unique TCRbeta CDR3 rearrangement, sequence reads were collapsed and filtered. Productive Simpson clonality was computed per sample as the square root of Simpson's diversity index over productive rearrangements. In its TCRdb copy, this immuneACCESS table keeps in-frame sequences only and misses some clones. Where compared with another copy, unresolved V genes explain less than half of these, and the others have no known cause. V and J calls and clone size are as listed in that table; D and trimming were resolved from the DNA. The sample yields fewer than 200,000 clones; about 88% were counted once. The ten largest clones take up roughly 25% of the sample.

Trimming removed 4 bases from V and 1 base from J, leaving 9 bases between the germline ends. From its cysteine to its phenylalanine, the CDR3 spans 14 amino acids. This entry keeps only the CDR3 DNA: 42 bases, framed from base 1. In the germline V gene, CDR1 corresponds to SGHAT and CDR2 to FQNNGV. On this clone: The target of this receptor is not known. Base quality data are lacking; no much larger clone is found one base away.

Whole blood was collected in K2EDTA tubes by collaborating institutions according to the institutions' own protocols. Collaborator samples were shipped for TCRbeta analysis as frozen whole blood, isolated PBMCs, or DNA extracted from either sample type. Summary of the overall study and its limitations: Clinical and demographic metadata were provided uncurated, with the amount varying by source and participant.

This receptor chain uses TRBV11-2 and TRBJ2-3, with the D gene call left open. This receptor was obtained from a man aged 55 to 70 with acute or convalescent COVID-19. The sequenced sample was peripheral blood. The bases read TGTGCCAGCAGCTACGGAGACCGCACAGATACGCAGTATTTT. This gives the protein CASSYGDRTDTQYF.